The 15 T cell receptor beta chains below were found in one sample sequenced in a study of blood T cell repertoires in COVID-19. The method was immunoSEQ multiplex PCR; TCRdb's version includes in-frame clones alone and lacks a portion of them. The table includes fewer than 250,000 clones, around four fifths detected once. The sample comprised peripheral blood. Receptor source: a man in his 60s with COVID-19, enrolled during active disease.

The rearrangement links TRBV5-1 to TRBJ1-6; D remains ambiguous. The length of the CDR3 is 15 residues. V was pared by 0 bases and J by 0 bases, with 4 bases between. Germline V gene sequence: CDR1 SGHRS, CDR2 YFSETQ. The CDR3 DNA sequence: TGCGCCAGCAGCTTGGCCAGCTCCTATAATTCACCCCTCCACTTT. Translation: CASSLASSYNSPLHF.

This clone has more than one count but fewer than ten. The chain's CDR3 is CASSFSKTGGLNSNYGYTF. The CDR3 nucleotides are TGTGCCAGCAGTTTTTCGAAGACAGGGGGCCTAAATTCGAACTATGGCTACACCTTC. This chain connects TRBV27 to TRBJ1-2; TRBD1 agrees at 10 bases. The CDR3 is 19 amino acids. V was clipped by 3 bases and J by 2 bases; unmatched bases: 15. CDR1 MNHEY and CDR2 SMNVEV come from the germline V gene (reference sequence).

CDR3 in DNA: TGTGCCAGCAGTTTATCCGCGACAGGTTATGGCTACACCTTC. Translation: CASSLSATGYGYTF. V and J are TRBV27 and TRBJ1-2; D possibly corresponds to TRBD1 (6 bases). Between the trimmed V and J ends, which lost 0 bases and 5 bases, there was a span of 10 bases. The CDR3 has 14 amino acids. Per the germline V gene, CDR1 is MNHEY and CDR2 is SMNVEV (reference sequence).

CDR3 amino acids: CASSLNTGENYEQYF. The DNA for the CDR3 is TGTGCCAGCAGCTTAAACACGGGAGAAAACTACGAGCAGTACTTC. V gene TRBV13 combines with J gene TRBJ2-7; perhaps TRBD2 as D (6 bases). CDR3 size: 15 residues. V was clipped by 2 bases and J by 3 bases, with 14 bases between them. CDR1 is PRHDT, CDR2 FYEKMQ, per germline (reference sequence).

The sample holds a few counts of this clone. The V call is TRBV28, the J call TRBJ2-5, with D perhaps TRBD1 (5 bases). Germline V CDR1 and CDR2: MDHEN, SYDVKM. This CDR3 is built from 13 residues. Trimming pared 6 bases from V and 5 bases from J, leaving 13 bases between. As DNA, the CDR3 is TGTGCCAGCAGGACCCCAGGGTTGGAGACCCAGTACTTC. As protein: CASRTPGLETQYF.

The chain recombines TRBV10-3 with TRBJ2-3; the match to TRBD2 covers 7 bases. Germline values: CDR1 ENHRY, CDR2 SYGVKD. The V gene end was trimmed by 6 bases and the J gene end by 6 bases; junction bases not matched to a gene: 9. This CDR3 comprises 14 residues. In nucleotides, the CDR3 is TGTGCCATCAGGCCCGACCATAGCGGGGATACGCAGTATTTT. Translating it yields CAIRPDHSGDTQYF.

The V call is TRBV6-6, the J call TRBJ2-7, with 7 bases identical to TRBD1. V lost 5 bases, J lost 5 bases, and 9 bases stayed unmatched. The CDR3 totals 14 residues. The V gene's germline CDR1 is MNHNY and CDR2 SVGAGI (reference sequence). The CDR3 spells CASSLQTGPDEQYF. DNA for the CDR3: TGTGCCAGCAGTCTGCAGACAGGGCCCGACGAGCAGTACTTC.

The chain carries TRBV3-1 (or the pseudogene TRBV3-2) and TRBJ2-1, with 8 bases lining up with TRBD2. After removal of 1 base from V and 16 bases from J, the junction contained 12 bases not matched to a gene. The CDR3 extends over 14 amino acids. The germline gives CDR1 LGHDT, CDR2 YNNKEL (reference sequence). The CDR3: CASSQGPGGGLDFF. The DNA for the CDR3 is TGTGCCAGCAGCCAAGGTCCGGGGGGGGGACTAGATTTCTTC.

The chain has TRBV19 and TRBJ1-4; possibly TRBD1 for D (5 bases). Trimming removed 7 bases at V and 5 bases at J, with 14 bases between. There are 14 residues in the CDR3. Germline V gives CDR1 LNHDA, CDR2 SQIVND (reference sequence). The CDR3 DNA reads TGTGCCAGTACCCCCAGGGTTTCAAATGAAAAACTGTTTTTT. This gives the protein CASTPRVSNEKLFF.

The J gene is TRBJ2-3, the V gene TRBV28; no firm D call. V lost 6 bases, J lost 1 base, and 11 bases lay in between. Germline CDR1 and CDR2: MDHEN and SYDVKM. The CDR3 has 14 residues. The CDR3, as DNA: TGTGCCAGCAGGGAACAGCCTCGCACAGATACGCAGTATTTT. Translated: CASREQPRTDTQYF. The entire variable domain, with the rest obtained from reference TRBV28 and TRBJ2-3, is as follows: DVKVTQSSRYLVKRTGEKVFLECVQDMDHENMFWYRQDPGLGLRLIYFSYDVKMKEKGDIPEGYSVSREKKERFSLILESASTNQTSMYLCASREQPRTDTQYFGPGTRLTVL.

The chain employs TRBV3-1 (or the pseudogene TRBV3-2) and TRBJ2-7; D remains unclear. Germline CDR1 is LGHDT and CDR2 is YNNKEL (reference sequence). Trimming cost V 7 bases and J 3 bases, with 7 bases left between them. The CDR3 covers 11 residues. CDR3: CASTSGYEQYF. For the CDR3, the DNA is TGTGCCAGCACCTCAGGCTACGAGCAGTACTTC.

The chain combines TRBV5-1 with TRBJ1-1, with 8 bases that match TRBD1. CDR3 size: 14 residues. V lost 4 bases and J lost 5; bases outside the gene matches: 7. Germline V gives CDR1 SGHRS, CDR2 YFSETQ. CDR3 nucleotide sequence: TGCGCCAGCAGCCGGGCAGGGGGCGAGACTGAAGCTTTCTTT. This codes for CASSRAGGETEAFF.

The rearrangement links TRBV19 to TRBJ1-4, with 9 bases lining up with TRBD1. Trimming cost V 3 bases and J 8 bases; bases outside gene matches: 4. Germline assignment: CDR1 LNHDA and CDR2 SQIVND (reference sequence). The CDR3 totals 14 residues. The CDR3 loop is CASSMYRGREKLFF. The CDR3 region has the DNA TGTGCCAGTAGTATGTACAGGGGGCGGGAAAAACTGTTTTTT. The complete variable domain, with remaining parts taken from reference TRBV19 and TRBJ1-4, reads DGGITQSPKYLFRKEGQNVTLSCEQNLNHDAMYWYRQDPGQGLRLIYYSQIVNDFQKGDIAEGYSVSREKKESFPLTVTSAQKNPTAFYLCASSMYRGREKLFFGSGTQLSVL.

The chain links TRBV2 to TRBJ2-6; weak D call: TRBD2 (6 bases). Trimming stripped 4 bases from V and 13 bases from J, with 20 bases between. There are 15 residues in the CDR3. The V gene's germline CDR1 is SNHLY and CDR2 FYNNEI. Here the CDR3 reads CASSGPRDSAGVLTF. The CDR3 nucleotides read TGTGCCAGCAGTGGACCGCGGGACTCCGCGGGAGTCCTGACTTTC.

This clone was observed a single time. The J gene is TRBJ2-3, the V gene TRBV7-9, with 8 nucleotides matching TRBD1. Germline CDR1 SEHNR, CDR2 FQNEAQ (reference sequence). J lost 5 bases, V lost 1 base, and 5 bases had no gene match. CDR3 size: 15 residues. The CDR3 is CASSLGQGAIDTQYF. For the CDR3, the DNA is TGTGCCAGCAGCTTAGGGCAGGGGGCTATAGATACGCAGTATTTT.